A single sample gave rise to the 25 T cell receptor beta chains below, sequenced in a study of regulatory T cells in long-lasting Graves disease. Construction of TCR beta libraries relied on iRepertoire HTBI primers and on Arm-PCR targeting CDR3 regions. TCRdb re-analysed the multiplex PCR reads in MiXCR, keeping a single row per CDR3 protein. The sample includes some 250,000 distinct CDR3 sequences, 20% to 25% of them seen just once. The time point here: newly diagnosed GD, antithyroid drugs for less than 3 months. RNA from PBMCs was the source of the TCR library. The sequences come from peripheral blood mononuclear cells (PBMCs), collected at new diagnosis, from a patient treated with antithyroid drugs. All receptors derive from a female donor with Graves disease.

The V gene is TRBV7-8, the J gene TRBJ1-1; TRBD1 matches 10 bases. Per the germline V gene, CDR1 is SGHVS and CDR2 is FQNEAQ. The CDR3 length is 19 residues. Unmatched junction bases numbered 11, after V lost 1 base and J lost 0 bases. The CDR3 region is CASSLGLRTGGPMNTEAFF. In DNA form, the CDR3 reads TGTGCCAGCAGCTTAGGTCTTAGGACAGGGGGACCGATGAACACTGAAGCTTTCTTT.

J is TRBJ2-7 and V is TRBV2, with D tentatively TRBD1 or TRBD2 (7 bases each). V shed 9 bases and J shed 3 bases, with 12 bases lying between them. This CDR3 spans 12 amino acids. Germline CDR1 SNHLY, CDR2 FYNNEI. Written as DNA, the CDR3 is TGTGCCAGAAGCGGGACAGACTACGAGCAGTACTTC. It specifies CARSGTDYEQYF.

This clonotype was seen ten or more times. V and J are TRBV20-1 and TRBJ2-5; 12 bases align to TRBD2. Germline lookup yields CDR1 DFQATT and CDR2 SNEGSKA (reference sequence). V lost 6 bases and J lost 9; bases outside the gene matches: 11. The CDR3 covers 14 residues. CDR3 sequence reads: CSAELTSGGGAQYF. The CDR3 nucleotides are TGCAGTGCCGAACTGACTAGCGGGGGTGGGGCCCAGTACTTC.

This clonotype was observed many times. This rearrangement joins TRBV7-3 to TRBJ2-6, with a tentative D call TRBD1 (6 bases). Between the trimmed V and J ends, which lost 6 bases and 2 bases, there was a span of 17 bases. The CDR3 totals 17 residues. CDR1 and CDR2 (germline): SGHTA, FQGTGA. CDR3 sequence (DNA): TGTGCCAGCAGGGACGTAGGTCGGGACACTGGGGCCAACGTCCTGACTTTC. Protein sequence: CASRDVGRDTGANVLTF.

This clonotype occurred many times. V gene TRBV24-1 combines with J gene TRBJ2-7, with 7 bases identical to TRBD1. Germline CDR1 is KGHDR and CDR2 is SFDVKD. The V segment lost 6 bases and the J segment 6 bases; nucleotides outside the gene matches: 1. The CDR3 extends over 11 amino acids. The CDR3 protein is CATSYRGEQYF. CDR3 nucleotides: TGTGCCACCAGTTACAGGGGCGAGCAGTACTTC.

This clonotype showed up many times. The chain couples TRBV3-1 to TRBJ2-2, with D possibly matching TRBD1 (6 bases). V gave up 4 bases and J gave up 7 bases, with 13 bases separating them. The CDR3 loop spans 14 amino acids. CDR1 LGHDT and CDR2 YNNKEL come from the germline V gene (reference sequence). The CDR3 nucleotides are TGTGCCAGCAGCCTACAGGGTCTGGGCGGGGAGCTGTTTTTT. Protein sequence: CASSLQGLGGELFF.

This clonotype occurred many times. CDR3: CASASGSSTDTQYF. Here the CDR3 DNA reads TGTGCCAGCGCGTCGGGGTCTAGCACAGATACGCAGTATTTT. V gene TRBV19 combines with J gene TRBJ2-3, with D maybe TRBD2 (5 bases). V was shortened by 9 bases and J by 0 bases, with 13 bases between the two germline ends. Per the germline V gene, CDR1 is LNHDA and CDR2 is SQIVND (reference sequence). This CDR3 spans 14 amino acids.

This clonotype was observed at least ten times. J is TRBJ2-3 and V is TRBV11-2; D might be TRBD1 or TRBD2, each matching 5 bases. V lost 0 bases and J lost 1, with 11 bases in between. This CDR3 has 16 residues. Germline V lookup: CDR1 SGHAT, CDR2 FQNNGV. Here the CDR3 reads CASSLEGTSRTDTQYF. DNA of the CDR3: TGTGCCAGCAGCTTAGAAGGGACCAGTCGCACAGATACGCAGTATTTT. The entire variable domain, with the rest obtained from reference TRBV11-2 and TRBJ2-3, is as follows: EAGVAQSPRYKIIEKRQSVAFWCNPISGHATLYWYQQILGQGPKLLIQFQNNGVVDDSQLPKDRFSAERLKGVDSTLKIQPAKLEDSAVYLCASSLEGTSRTDTQYFGPGTRLTVL.

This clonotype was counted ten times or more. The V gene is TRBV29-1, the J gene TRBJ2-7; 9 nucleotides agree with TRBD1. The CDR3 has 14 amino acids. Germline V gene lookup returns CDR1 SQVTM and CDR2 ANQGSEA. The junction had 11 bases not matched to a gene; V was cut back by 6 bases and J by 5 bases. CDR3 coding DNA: TGCAGCGTCCACTCCGGGACAGGGTGGGACGAGCAGTACTTC. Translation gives CSVHSGTGWDEQYF.

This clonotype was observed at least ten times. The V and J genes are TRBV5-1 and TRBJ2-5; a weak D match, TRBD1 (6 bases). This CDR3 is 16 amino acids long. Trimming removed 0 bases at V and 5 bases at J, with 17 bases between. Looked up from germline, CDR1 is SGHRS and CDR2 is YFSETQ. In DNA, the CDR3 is TGCGCCAGCAGCTTGGAGCTCGTGGGGGCCGGGGAGACCCAGTACTTC. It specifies CASSLELVGAGETQYF.

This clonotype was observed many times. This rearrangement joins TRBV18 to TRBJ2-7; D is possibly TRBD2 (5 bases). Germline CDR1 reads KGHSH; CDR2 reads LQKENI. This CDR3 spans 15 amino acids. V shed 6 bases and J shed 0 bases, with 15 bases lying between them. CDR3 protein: CASSPFRESSYEQYF. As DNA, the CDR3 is TGTGCCAGCTCCCCATTTAGGGAGAGCTCCTACGAGCAGTACTTC.

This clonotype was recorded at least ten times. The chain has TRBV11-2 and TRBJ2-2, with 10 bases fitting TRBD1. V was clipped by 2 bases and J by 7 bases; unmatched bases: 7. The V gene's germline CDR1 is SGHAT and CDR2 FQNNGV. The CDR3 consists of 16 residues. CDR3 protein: CASSLPTGGKVGELFF. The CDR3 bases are TGTGCCAGCAGCTTACCGACAGGGGGCAAGGTCGGGGAGCTGTTTTTT.

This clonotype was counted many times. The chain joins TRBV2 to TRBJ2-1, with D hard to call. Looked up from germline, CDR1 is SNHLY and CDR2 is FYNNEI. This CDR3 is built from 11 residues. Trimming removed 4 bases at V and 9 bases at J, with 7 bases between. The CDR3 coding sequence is TGTGCCAGCAGTGCTAAGTCTGAGCAGTTCTTC. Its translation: CASSAKSEQFF. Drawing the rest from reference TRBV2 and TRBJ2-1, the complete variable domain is EPEVTQTPSHQVTQMGQEVILRCVPISNHLYFYWYRQILGQKVEFLVSFYNNEISEKSEIFDDQFSVERPDGSNFTLKIRSTKLEDSAMYFCASSAKSEQFFGPGTRLTVL.

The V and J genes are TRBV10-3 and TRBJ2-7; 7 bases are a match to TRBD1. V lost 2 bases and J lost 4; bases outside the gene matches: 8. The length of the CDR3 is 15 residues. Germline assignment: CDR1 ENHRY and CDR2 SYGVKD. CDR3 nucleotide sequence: TGTGCCATCAGTGAGCCAGGGGGTCCGAGGTACGAGCAGTACTTC. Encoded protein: CAISEPGGPRYEQYF.

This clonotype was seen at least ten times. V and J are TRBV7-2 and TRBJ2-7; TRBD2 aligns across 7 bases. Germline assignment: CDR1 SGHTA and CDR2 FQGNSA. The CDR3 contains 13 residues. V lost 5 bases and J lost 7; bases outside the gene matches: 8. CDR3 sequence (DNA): TGTGCCAGCAGCATAGAGCGGGGTTATGAGCAGTACTTC. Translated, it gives CASSIERGYEQYF.

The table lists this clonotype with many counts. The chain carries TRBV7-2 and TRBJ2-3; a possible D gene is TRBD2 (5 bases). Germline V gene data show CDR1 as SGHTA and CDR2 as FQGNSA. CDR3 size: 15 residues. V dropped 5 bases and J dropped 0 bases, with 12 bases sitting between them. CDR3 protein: CASSPSGLSTDTQYF. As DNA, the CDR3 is TGTGCCAGCAGCCCCAGCGGACTGAGCACAGATACGCAGTATTTT.

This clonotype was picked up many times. This chain's CDR3 is CASSPRQGNEKLFF. The CDR3 DNA reads as TGCGCCAGCAGCCCCCGACAGGGCAATGAAAAACTGTTTTTT. This chain uses TRBV5-1 with TRBJ1-4; 7 nucleotides line up with TRBD1. Germline-derived CDR1 and CDR2 are SGHRS and YFSETQ. V shed 4 bases and J 5 bases; nucleotides not matched to a gene: 5. The CDR3 spans 14 residues.

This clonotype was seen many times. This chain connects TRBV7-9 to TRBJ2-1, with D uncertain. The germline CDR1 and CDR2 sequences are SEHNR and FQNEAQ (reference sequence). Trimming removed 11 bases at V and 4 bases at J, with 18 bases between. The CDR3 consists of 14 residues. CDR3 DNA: TGTGCCGGGGTGCGAGGCTCTCTTTACAATGAGCAGTTCTTC. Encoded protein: CAGVRGSLYNEQFF.

CDR3 in DNA: TGTGCCATCAGTGGGGTAGGGGTTCCAGCTTTCTTT. It encodes CAISGVGVPAFF. The chain combines TRBV10-3 with TRBJ1-1; possible D gene TRBD1, 5 bases. The ends were cut back, 4 bases at V and 10 bases at J, with 13 bases in the middle. CDR3 length equals 12 residues. The germline V gene encodes CDR1 ENHRY and CDR2 SYGVKD.

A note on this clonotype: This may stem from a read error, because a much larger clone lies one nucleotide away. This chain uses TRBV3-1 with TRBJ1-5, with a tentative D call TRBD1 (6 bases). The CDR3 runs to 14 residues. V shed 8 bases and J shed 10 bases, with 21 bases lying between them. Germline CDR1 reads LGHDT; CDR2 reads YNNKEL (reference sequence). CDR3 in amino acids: CASGKRTDISPQHF. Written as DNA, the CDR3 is TGTGCCAGCGGCAAACGGACAGATATCAGCCCCCAGCATTTT.

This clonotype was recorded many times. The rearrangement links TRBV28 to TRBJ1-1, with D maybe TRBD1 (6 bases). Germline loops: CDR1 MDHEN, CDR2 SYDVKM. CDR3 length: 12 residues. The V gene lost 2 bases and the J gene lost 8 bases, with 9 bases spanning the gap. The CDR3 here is CASSLQGREAFF. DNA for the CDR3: TGTGCCAGCAGTTTACAGGGGCGCGAAGCTTTCTTT.

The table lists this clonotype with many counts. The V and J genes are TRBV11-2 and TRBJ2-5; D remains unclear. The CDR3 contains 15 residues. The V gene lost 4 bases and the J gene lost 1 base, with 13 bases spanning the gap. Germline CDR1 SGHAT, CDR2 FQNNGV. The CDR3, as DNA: TGTGCCAGCAGCTACCGCCGGGCGGCCCAAGAGACCCAGTACTTC. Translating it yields CASSYRRAAQETQYF.

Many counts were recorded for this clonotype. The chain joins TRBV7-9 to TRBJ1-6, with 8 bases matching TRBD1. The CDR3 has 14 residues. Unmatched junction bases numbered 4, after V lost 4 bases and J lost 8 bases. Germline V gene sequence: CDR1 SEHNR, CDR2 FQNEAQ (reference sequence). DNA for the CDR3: TGTGCCAGCAGCTCAGGACAGGGTTATTCACCCCTCCACTTT. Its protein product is CASSSGQGYSPLHF.

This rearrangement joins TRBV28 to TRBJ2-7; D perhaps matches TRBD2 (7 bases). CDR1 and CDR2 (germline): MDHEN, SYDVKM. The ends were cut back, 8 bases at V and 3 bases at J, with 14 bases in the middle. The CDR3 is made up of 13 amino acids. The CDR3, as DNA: TGTGCCAGCCCCACGGGGGGCCACTACGAGCAGTACTTC. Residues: CASPTGGHYEQYF.

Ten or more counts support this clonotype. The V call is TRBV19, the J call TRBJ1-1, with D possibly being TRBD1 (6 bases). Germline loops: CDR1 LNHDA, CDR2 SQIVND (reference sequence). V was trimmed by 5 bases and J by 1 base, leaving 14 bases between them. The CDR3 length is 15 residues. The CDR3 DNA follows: TGTGCCAGTAGTCCCCAGGGGACAACGAACACTGAAGCTTTCTTT. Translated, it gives CASSPQGTTNTEAFF.